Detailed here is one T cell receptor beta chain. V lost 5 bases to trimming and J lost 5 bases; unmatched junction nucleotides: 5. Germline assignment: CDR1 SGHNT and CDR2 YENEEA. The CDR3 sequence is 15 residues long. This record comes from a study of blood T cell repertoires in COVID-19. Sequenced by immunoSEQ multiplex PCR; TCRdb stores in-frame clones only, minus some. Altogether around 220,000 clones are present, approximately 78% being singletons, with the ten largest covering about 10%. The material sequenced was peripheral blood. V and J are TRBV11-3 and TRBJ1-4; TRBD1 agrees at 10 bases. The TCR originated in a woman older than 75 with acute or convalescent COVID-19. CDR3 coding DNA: TGTGCCAGCAGCCTTCGGGACAGGGGAAATGAAAAACTGTTTTTT. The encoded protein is CASSLRDRGNEKLFF.